This T cell receptor beta chain was identified during a study of graft-versus-host responses after intestinal transplantation. Data came from immunoSEQ multiplex PCR; TCRdb stores just in-frame clones and leaves some out. The sample contains some 140,000 clones, about 90% of which appear only once. Comment on this clone: Antigen unknown.

Germline V gives CDR1 KGHSH, CDR2 LQKENI. CDR3 size: 16 residues. V lost 3 bases, J lost 4 bases, and 6 bases stayed unmatched. This TCR came from a human donor who received an intestinal transplant. This chain links TRBV18 with TRBJ2-1; 10 nucleotides agree with TRBD2. The sample consisted of unstimulated CD4+ T cells sorted from spleen or lymph node cells, taken before intestinal transplant. The DNA for the CDR3 is TGTGCCAGCTCACCCTCAGCGGGAGGGCCTTACAATGAGCAGTTCTTC. It translates to CASSPSAGGPYNEQFF.